One TCR beta chain is described in this entry. Its cognate antigen is unknown. This sample was taken from a study of neoadjuvant nivolumab and ipilimumab in lung cancer. Generated by immunoSEQ multiplex PCR, the TCRdb table keeps only in-frame clones and is missing some. Of approximately 8,400 clones in the sample, about four fifths are singletons; the top ten hold about 6.2%. CDR1 SGHDT and CDR2 YYEEEE come from the germline V gene. This CDR3 contains 14 residues. Trimming cost V 0 bases and J 1 base, with 5 bases left between them. Study-wide points: Resected-tumor TCR richness correlated positively with pretherapy blood richness. Only a single major-pathologic-response sample was available for clonality analysis.

The origin of this receptor is an adult with non-small cell lung cancer. The sample was adjacent normal lung tissue, taken after neoadjuvant nivolumab, alone or with ipilimumab, at or shortly before surgery. This sequence joins TRBV5-6 and TRBJ1-3; D gene unclear. The CDR3 nucleotides read TGTGCCAGCAGCTTGGACACTTCTGGAAACACCATATATTTT. Translating gives CASSLDTSGNTIYF.